One sample yielded the 27 T cell receptor beta chains listed below, sequenced in a study of blood T cell repertoires in COVID-19. Repertoires were generated with immunoSEQ multiplex PCR, while TCRdb's copy carries only in-frame clones and drops some. The sample yields about 150,000 clones, 60% to 85% seen once. Sequences were obtained from peripheral blood. These receptors were collected from an elderly man with acute or convalescent COVID-19.

The chain uses TRBV9 and TRBJ1-1; D ambiguous. The CDR3 extends over 14 amino acids. V shed 0 bases and J shed 4 bases, with 10 bases lying between them. Germline loops: CDR1 SGDLS, CDR2 YYNGEE. The CDR3 DNA reads as TGTGCCAGCAGCGTAGGAGTCGGGGTCACTGAAGCTTTCTTT. Amino acids: CASSVGVGVTEAFF.

This clone appeared a single time. V gene TRBV6-6 combines with J gene TRBJ2-1; TRBD1 matches at 7 bases. This CDR3 has 14 residues. The V gene end was trimmed by 4 bases and the J gene end by 5 bases; junction bases not matched to a gene: 5. Germline CDR1 reads MNHNY; CDR2 reads SVGAGI (reference sequence). The CDR3 loop reads CASSSRGLNNEQFF. CDR3 nucleotides: TGTGCCAGCAGTTCTAGGGGGCTCAACAATGAGCAGTTCTTC.

The chain joins TRBV6-6 to TRBJ2-7, with 8 bases lining up with TRBD1. The J segment lost 3 bases and the V segment lost 6 bases, leaving 1 base of the junction unmatched. The CDR3 sequence is 12 residues long. Looked up from germline, CDR1 is MNHNY and CDR2 is SVGAGI (reference sequence). The CDR3: CASSGQGYEQYV. DNA of the CDR3: TGTGCCAGCAGCGGACAGGGCTACGAGCAGTACGTC.

J is TRBJ1-5 and V is TRBV19; 9 positions agree with TRBD1. From germline, CDR1 is LNHDA and CDR2 SQIVND (reference sequence). V shed 6 bases, J shed 7 bases, and the junction held 10 bases outside the gene matches. This CDR3 has 15 amino acids. In DNA form, the CDR3 reads TGTGCCAGTAGGGACAGGGGTGGGGGCGGACAGCCCCAGCATTTT. Its protein product is CASRDRGGGGQPQHF. The variable domain in full, with the rest retrieved from reference TRBV19 and TRBJ1-5, is DGGITQSPKYLFRKEGQNVTLSCEQNLNHDAMYWYRQDPGQGLRLIYYSQIVNDFQKGDIAEGYSVSREKKESFPLTVTSAQKNPTAFYLCASRDRGGGGQPQHFGDGTRLSIL.

This clone was recorded many times. The genes are TRBV5-1 and TRBJ1-5, with a possible D match to TRBD1 (6 bases). V lost 6 bases and J lost 5, with 9 bases in between. Germline V gene lookup returns CDR1 SGHRS and CDR2 YFSETQ. This CDR3 spans 12 amino acids. The CDR3: CASIKGDQPQHF. The CDR3 DNA is TGCGCCAGCATCAAGGGGGATCAGCCCCAGCATTTT.

The chain couples TRBV2 to TRBJ2-5; 7 bases agree with TRBD2. The CDR3 contains 13 residues. The germline V gene encodes CDR1 SNHLY and CDR2 FYNNEI. V gave up 6 bases and J gave up 2 bases; unmatched junction bases: 3. The CDR3 sequence is CASSGGRQETQYF. The CDR3 bases are TGTGCCAGCAGCGGGGGGAGACAAGAGACCCAGTACTTC.

This clone appeared once. The chain uses TRBV30 and TRBJ1-1; tentatively, D is TRBD1 (6 bases). Germline V gives CDR1 GTSNPN, CDR2 SVGIG (reference sequence). Between the trimmed V and J ends, which lost 7 bases and 2 bases, there was a span of 20 bases. The CDR3 extends over 15 amino acids. The CDR3 bases are TGTGCCTCGAACACCCAAACAGGGTTCAACACTGAAGCTTTCTTT. This codes for CASNTQTGFNTEAFF. The variable domain in full, with the rest retrieved from reference TRBV30 and TRBJ1-1, is SQTIHQWPATLVQPVGSPLSLECTVEGTSNPNLYWYRQAAGRGLQLLFYSVGIGQISSEVPQNLSASRPQDRQFILSSKKLLLSDSGFYLCASNTQTGFNTEAFFGQGTRLTVV.

This clone was detected a few times. This chain uses TRBV7-2 with TRBJ1-1; weak D call: TRBD1 (6 bases). Trimming stripped 5 bases from V and 4 bases from J, with 14 bases between. The CDR3 length is 14 residues. Germline V gene lookup returns CDR1 SGHTA and CDR2 FQGNSA. The DNA for the CDR3 is TGTGCCAGCAGCCCACAGGGTGGTGGCACTGAAGCTTTCTTT. Its translation: CASSPQGGGTEAFF.

The chain links TRBV30 to TRBJ1-6; a possible D gene is TRBD1 (5 bases). Germline CDR1 reads GTSNPN; CDR2 reads SVGIG (reference sequence). The CDR3 covers 16 residues. V lost 2 bases, J lost 7 bases, and 18 bases lay in between. The CDR3 bases are TGTGCCTGGAGTCGAAAGACGGGGGAATGGAATTCACCCCTCCACTTT. Translation gives CAWSRKTGEWNSPLHF. The entire variable domain, with the rest obtained from reference TRBV30 and TRBJ1-6, is as follows: SQTIHQWPATLVQPVGSPLSLECTVEGTSNPNLYWYRQAAGRGLQLLFYSVGIGQISSEVPQNLSASRPQDRQFILSSKKLLLSDSGFYLCAWSRKTGEWNSPLHFGNGTRLTVT.

This chain joins TRBV30 and TRBJ2-2, with TRBD2 matching over 9 bases. This CDR3 has 14 residues. Unmatched junction bases numbered 1, after V lost 4 bases and J lost 1 base. Per germline, CDR1 GTSNPN and CDR2 SVGIG (reference sequence). CDR3 coding DNA: TGTGCCTGGATGCGGGGGGGGAACACCGGGGAGCTGTTTTTT. Translation: CAWMRGGNTGELFF.

The genes are TRBV7-9 and TRBJ2-6; possible D gene TRBD1, 5 bases. V was pared by 5 bases and J by 0 bases, with 14 bases between. Looked up from germline, CDR1 is SEHNR and CDR2 is FQNEAQ (reference sequence). The CDR3 has 17 amino acids. This chain's CDR3 is CASSPRSRGSGANVLTF. CDR3 DNA sequence: TGTGCCAGCAGCCCACGATCTAGGGGCTCTGGGGCCAACGTCCTGACTTTC.

This chain links TRBV27 with TRBJ2-3; D perhaps matches TRBD1 (5 bases). Germline V gene data show CDR1 as MNHEY and CDR2 as SMNVEV (reference sequence). V lost 6 bases and J lost 14, with 18 bases in between. This CDR3 has 12 residues. CDR3 nucleotides: TGTGCCAGCAGCCCAGGGTACGGGTCATTGTATTTT. Translating gives CASSPGYGSLYF.

The gene calls are TRBV6-6 and TRBJ1-1, with TRBD1 identical over 10 bases. The CDR3 runs to 15 residues. Germline trimming cut 5 bases from V and 1 base from J; bases unmatched to any gene: 4. Germline values: CDR1 MNHNY, CDR2 SVGAGI (reference sequence). The CDR3 region is CASSTRDRGNTEAFF. CDR3 nucleotides: TGTGCCAGCAGTACAAGGGACAGGGGGAACACTGAAGCTTTCTTT.

Only one count was recorded for this clone. J is TRBJ2-7 and V is TRBV6-6; perhaps TRBD2 as D (6 bases). Germline V gives CDR1 MNHNY, CDR2 SVGAGI (reference sequence). The CDR3 spans 15 residues. Trimming stripped 0 bases from V and 0 bases from J, with 9 bases between. CDR3 residues: CASSYSGGGSYEQYF. The CDR3 DNA follows: TGTGCCAGCAGTTACTCGGGGGGTGGCTCCTACGAGCAGTACTTC.

In nucleotides, the CDR3 is TGTGCCAGCAGGATCCAGGGGGCAGTAGAGACCCAGTACTTC. Residues: CASRIQGAVETQYF. This chain connects TRBV27 to TRBJ2-5, with 8 bases fitting TRBD1. Germline V gives CDR1 MNHEY, CDR2 SMNVEV (reference sequence). V lost 6 bases to trimming and J lost 4 bases; unmatched junction nucleotides: 7. The CDR3 has 14 amino acids.

V gene TRBV7-2 combines with J gene TRBJ2-7; a possible D gene is TRBD1 (6 bases). The CDR3 spans 15 residues. The V end was cut by 1 base, the J end by 6 bases, with 16 bases between. Germline V gene sequence: CDR1 SGHTA, CDR2 FQGNSA. The CDR3 region has the DNA TGTGCCAGCAGCTTAGATTCCAGGGGTAGTTCCGAGCAGTACTTC. Translation: CASSLDSRGSSEQYF.

The chain has TRBV5-4 and TRBJ1-1; tentatively, D is TRBD1 (5 bases). Trimming cost V 3 bases and J 0 bases, with 18 bases left between them. The germline gives CDR1 SGHNT, CDR2 YYREEE (reference sequence). The CDR3 covers 17 residues. The CDR3 protein is CASSWGGTVLMNTEAFF. The DNA for the CDR3 is TGTGCCAGCAGCTGGGGAGGGACTGTTTTAATGAACACTGAAGCTTTCTTT.

V and J are TRBV7-2 and TRBJ1-1; D not certain. The CDR3 spans 13 residues. V was shortened by 2 bases and J by 0 bases, with 4 bases between the two germline ends. The V gene's germline CDR1 is SGHTA and CDR2 FQGNSA. DNA of the CDR3: TGTGCCAGCAGCTTACAGATGAACACTGAAGCTTTCTTT. Translation gives CASSLQMNTEAFF.

The chain couples TRBV9 to TRBJ2-2; 7 nucleotides agree with TRBD1. The CDR3 covers 15 residues. The germline V gene encodes CDR1 SGDLS and CDR2 YYNGEE. V was clipped by 7 bases and J by 4 bases; unmatched bases: 10. This CDR3 reads CASGSGGLGTGELFF. DNA of the CDR3: TGTGCCAGCGGGTCAGGGGGTCTCGGCACCGGGGAGCTGTTTTTT.

This clone turned up a few times. The rearrangement links TRBV6-5 to TRBJ1-5; D is undetermined. The CDR3 sequence is 13 residues long. V was pared by 2 bases and J by 5 bases, with 7 bases between. The V gene's germline CDR1 is MNHEY and CDR2 SVGAGI. In nucleotides, the CDR3 is TGTGCCAGCAGTTACGCACAAGATCAGCCCCAGCATTTT. It is translated as CASSYAQDQPQHF.

This clone was observed a few times. The DNA of the CDR3 is TGCGCCAGCAGCTTGGGGACAGGGGACTATGGCTACACCTTC. Protein product: CASSLGTGDYGYTF. The gene calls are TRBV5-1 and TRBJ1-2; 9 positions match TRBD1. J gave up 3 bases and V 0 bases, and 0 bases lay outside the gene matches. Germline values: CDR1 SGHRS, CDR2 YFSETQ. The CDR3 is made up of 14 amino acids.

Written as DNA, the CDR3 is TGTGCCAGCAGCCGTAGCGGAGGGAATGGCTACACCTTC. Its protein is CASSRSGGNGYTF. V and J are TRBV11-3 and TRBJ1-2; D is unresolved. CDR1 is SGHNT and CDR2 is YENEEA in the germline V gene. The CDR3 is 13 amino acids. With 5 bases removed from V and 6 bases from J, the gap between germline ends came to 13 bases.

This clone turned up a few times. V gene TRBV3-1 (or the pseudogene TRBV3-2) combines with J gene TRBJ1-1; a possible D gene is TRBD1 (5 bases). From germline, CDR1 is LGHDT and CDR2 YNNKEL (reference sequence). Between the trimmed V and J ends, which lost 3 bases and 4 bases, there was a span of 6 bases. The CDR3 length is 12 residues. CDR3 coding DNA: TGTGCCAGCAGCCACGGGGGCACTGAAGCTTTCTTT. It is translated as CASSHGGTEAFF.

The chain links TRBV11-2 to TRBJ1-2; possible D gene TRBD1, 5 bases. Germline-derived CDR1 and CDR2 are SGHAT and FQNNGV. The CDR3 covers 15 residues. V lost 1 base and J 3 bases, leaving 12 bases between the germline ends. CDR3 amino acids: CASSLGTLYDYGYTF. The CDR3 DNA sequence: TGTGCCAGCAGCTTAGGGACACTCTATGACTATGGCTACACCTTC.

This clone appeared a single time. The chain uses TRBV3-1 (or the pseudogene TRBV3-2) and TRBJ1-1; D might be TRBD1 (6 bases). V was pared by 4 bases and J by 5 bases, with 14 bases between. CDR1 and CDR2 (germline): LGHDT, YNNKEL (reference sequence). The CDR3 extends over 14 amino acids. The CDR3 sequence is CASSPQGVFTEAFF. CDR3 DNA sequence: TGTGCCAGCAGCCCACAGGGTGTTTTTACTGAAGCTTTCTTT.

In its sample, this clone was seen once. In DNA form, the CDR3 reads TGTGCCAGCAGGCCAGGGACAGGGGAGGATTCACCCCTCCACTTT. Its protein product is CASRPGTGEDSPLHF. The chain joins TRBV6-5 to TRBJ1-6; TRBD1 matches 10 bases. The junction had 7 bases not matched to a gene; V was cut back by 6 bases and J by 8 bases. CDR3 length equals 15 residues. Germline CDR1 and CDR2: MNHEY and SVGAGI.

This chain links TRBV5-6 with TRBJ1-3; D unclear. Trimming took 0 bases from V and 0 from J, leaving 7 bases between them. Germline V CDR1 and CDR2: SGHDT, YYEEEE. This CDR3 is 15 amino acids long. The CDR3 DNA follows: TGTGCCAGCAGCTTGGGCGGTATCTCTGGAAACACCATATATTTT. Translating it yields CASSLGGISGNTIYF.